The text below deals with one T cell receptor beta chain. Its recognized antigen is unknown. Base qualities are not at hand, and no much larger clone is one base apart. Genomic DNA was extracted from sorted cells for sequencing of the TCRbeta CDR3 region. The immunoSEQ Assay was used for sequencing of TCRbeta CDR3 regions. The source is immuneACCESS, and TCRdb retained only in-frame sequences with V and J called. Part of the clones is not carried over; for the studies checked, unresolved V genes explain less than half of this, and the remainder is unexplained. For this sample the table gives 100,000 to 150,000 clones, of which 93% were detected only once. 0.15% to 0.19% of the sample is held by the ten biggest clonotypes. Including the terminal cysteine and phenylalanine, the CDR3 comprises 16 residues. The retained sequence is limited to the CDR3, 48 bases, with the frame set at the first base. In the germline V gene, CDR1 corresponds to SNHLY and CDR2 to FYNNEI. V gives up 2 bases and J gives up 0 bases, and the segment between their germline ends measures 11 bases.

This sample is drawn from a study of OX40 agonist ivuxolimab in advanced cancers. Regarding the research as a whole: Ivuxolimab, which targeted the costimulatory receptor OX40 (CD134), was an agonistic, fully human IgG2 monoclonal antibody. Among the approximately 54 dose-escalation patients, about 20 had hepatocellular carcinoma, roughly 15 melanoma, 9 renal cell carcinoma and 9 head and neck cancer. The purpose of peripheral TCRbeta sequencing was to test whether ivuxolimab changed TCR sequence diversity and led to clonal T-cell expansion. In the dose-escalation cohort, roughly 80% of patients were male, and the mean age was roughly 60 years, with a range of roughly 20 to 80. Three dose-escalation patients achieved partial responses, one with hepatocellular carcinoma and two with cutaneous melanoma. Patients were allowed to have had prior anti-PD-1, anti-PD-L1 or anti-CTLA-4 therapy, and 40% of the dose-escalation patients had been treated with checkpoint inhibitors. The monotherapy dose-escalation portion (N of about 49 patients) of the phase I ivuxolimab trial is reported in the paper. Intravenous ivuxolimab was administered to patients every 2 weeks at six dose levels: 0.01, 0.1, 0.3, 1.5, 3 and 10 mg/kg.

Here is what the overall study found, with its caveats: Low levels of normalized T-cell clonal expansion were also seen in some patients who did not respond. Which antigens the clonally expanded peripheral T cells were specific for was not determined. At doses from 0.1 to 3.0 mg/kg, clonal expansion was seen in both CD4+ and CD8+ blood T cells between baseline and week 6. Partial responders in the 0.1-3.0 mg/kg groups had among the lowest normalized peripheral clonal expansion, especially among CD8+ T cells. After ivuxolimab, more expanded clones were found on average in CD8+ T cells than in CD4+ T cells.

Patients with a history of autoimmune disease or receiving systemic immunosuppression were excluded from the trial. Peripheral blood for TCR sequencing was collected from all dose cohorts at baseline, on cycle 4 day 1, and on cycle 7 day 1. The samples were drawn from a first-in-human, open-label, multicenter phase I dose-escalation trial of ivuxolimab. The trial enrolled adults with locally advanced or metastatic head and neck squamous cell, hepatocellular, melanoma or renal cell carcinoma. Before TCR sequencing, CD4+ T cells and CD8+ T cells from peripheral blood were sorted into separate populations.

This specimen consisted of CD4+ or CD8+ T cells sorted from blood, obtained in a trial of the OX40 agonist ivuxolimab. The receptor's source is an adult with an advanced solid tumor such as melanoma, head and neck, liver or kidney cancer. The rearranged chain carries TRBV2 and TRBJ1-3; no confident D gene assignment can be made. The nucleotide sequence reads TGTGCCAGCAGTGAAATAGCTATGAACTCTGGAAACACCATATATTTT. The resulting protein is CASSEIAMNSGNTIYF.